What follows are 14 T cell receptor beta chains derived from one specimen sequenced in a study of blood T cell repertoires in COVID-19. Sequenced by immunoSEQ multiplex PCR; TCRdb stores in-frame clones only, minus some. The sample lists 180,000 or so clones; roughly 87% were seen once. Sequenced: peripheral blood. These receptors were collected from a woman in her forties or fifties with acute or convalescent COVID-19.

The rearrangement uses TRBV7-9 and TRBJ2-2, with D uncertain. CDR3 length equals 14 residues. Trimming cost V 2 bases and J 5 bases, with 9 bases left between them. From germline, CDR1 is SEHNR and CDR2 FQNEAQ (reference sequence). The CDR3 protein is CASSLILRTGELFF. CDR3 coding DNA: TGTGCCAGCAGCTTAATTCTGAGAACCGGGGAGCTGTTTTTT.

The V and J genes are TRBV10-2 and TRBJ2-1, with D perhaps TRBD2 (6 bases). V shed 6 bases and J shed 0 bases, with 9 bases lying between them. CDR3 size: 14 residues. The germline V gene encodes CDR1 WSHSY and CDR2 SAAADI. The CDR3 DNA sequence: TGCGCCAGCAGAGACGGGAGCTCCTACAATGAGCAGTTCTTC. Protein sequence: CASRDGSSYNEQFF.

This chain uses TRBV18 with TRBJ2-1; TRBD2 matches at 13 bases. V gave up 1 base and J gave up 3 bases; unmatched junction bases: 9. Germline V gene sequence: CDR1 KGHSH, CDR2 LQKENI. This CDR3 spans 19 amino acids. CDR3 DNA sequence: TGTGCCAGCTCACCACGGTTAGGACTAGCGGGAGTGGTCTACAATGAGCAGTTCTTC. It codes for CASSPRLGLAGVVYNEQFF. Looking up the rest from reference TRBV18 and TRBJ2-1 gives the full variable domain: NAGVMQNPRHLVRRRGQEARLRCSPMKGHSHVYWYRQLPEEGLKFMVYLQKENIIDESGMPKERFSAEFPKEGPSILRIQQVVRGDSAAYFCASSPRLGLAGVVYNEQFFGPGTRLTVL.

This clone occurred once. J is TRBJ2-7 and V is TRBV5-1; perhaps TRBD2 as D (5 bases). Per the germline V gene, CDR1 is SGHRS and CDR2 is YFSETQ. The CDR3 runs to 12 residues. V was trimmed by 5 bases and J by 2 bases, leaving 8 bases between them. CDR3 protein: CASSMTTYEQYF. The CDR3 bases are TGCGCCAGCAGTATGACTACCTACGAGCAGTACTTC.

The chain recombines TRBV7-2 with TRBJ1-1; D unresolved. The germline CDR1 and CDR2 sequences are SGHTA and FQGNSA. V was pared by 0 bases and J by 4 bases, with 9 bases between. The CDR3 spans 14 residues. The CDR3: CASSLASTGTEAFF. The CDR3 nucleotides are TGTGCCAGCAGCTTAGCCTCGACGGGCACTGAAGCTTTCTTT.

CDR3 region: CASSLNPAGGTGELFF. CDR3 DNA: TGTGCCAGCAGCTTAAACCCAGCGGGTGGGACCGGGGAGCTGTTTTTT. V is TRBV7-3 and J is TRBJ2-2; a weak D match, TRBD2 (6 bases). Germline V CDR1 and CDR2: SGHTA, FQGTGA. Trimming removed 1 base from V and 5 bases from J, with 14 bases in between. This CDR3 region has 16 residues.

J is TRBJ2-7 and V is TRBV7-9; 8 bases match TRBD1. The CDR3 is made up of 15 amino acids. Looked up from germline, CDR1 is SEHNR and CDR2 is FQNEAQ (reference sequence). With 4 bases clipped from V and 3 bases from J, the junction kept 8 bases outside the gene matches. CDR3 nucleotides: TGTGCCAGCAGCTCAAGGACAGGGATCGACTACGAGCAGTACTTC. It translates to CASSSRTGIDYEQYF. The full variable domain, its missing parts supplied by reference TRBV7-9 and TRBJ2-7, is DTGVSQNPRHKITKRGQNVTFRCDPISEHNRLYWYRQTLGQGPEFLTYFQNEAQLEKSRLLSDRFSAERPKGSFSTLEIQRTEQGDSAMYLCASSSRTGIDYEQYFGPGTRLTVT.

This rearrangement joins TRBV29-1 to TRBJ1-2; TRBD1 matches at 7 bases. After removal of 4 bases from V and 4 bases from J, the junction contained 3 bases not matched to a gene. Per the germline V gene, CDR1 is SQVTM and CDR2 is ANQGSEA. The CDR3 runs 12 residues. Here the CDR3 reads CSVGGTVYGYTF. The DNA of the CDR3 is TGCAGCGTTGGCGGGACAGTCTATGGCTACACCTTC.

The chain combines TRBV12-3 or TRBV12-4 with TRBJ1-5; D is unclear. Trimming cost V 1 base and J 7 bases, with 8 bases left between them. CDR3 length equals 13 residues. The CDR3 reads CASSLEGGQPQHF. The CDR3 DNA follows: TGTGCCAGCAGTTTAGAGGGCGGGCAGCCCCAGCATTTT.

The chain recombines TRBV5-6 with TRBJ2-1; D remains unclear. This CDR3 has 19 residues. The V end lost 0 bases, the J end lost 0 bases, and 19 bases lay between the germline ends. CDR1 SGHDT and CDR2 YYEEEE come from the germline V gene. CDR3 sequence: CASSLESIPPLGSYNEQFF. As DNA, the CDR3 is TGTGCCAGCAGCTTGGAGTCTATTCCGCCCCTCGGCTCCTACAATGAGCAGTTCTTC.

The chain uses TRBV10-3 and TRBJ1-1; a possible D gene is TRBD1 (6 bases). Trimming stripped 1 base from V and 1 base from J, with 13 bases between. This CDR3 region has 16 residues. Germline V gives CDR1 ENHRY, CDR2 SYGVKD. The CDR3 is CAISEFGQLTNTEAFF. CDR3 nucleotide sequence: TGTGCCATCAGTGAGTTTGGACAGCTGACGAACACTGAAGCTTTCTTT.

The chain carries TRBV11-3 and TRBJ2-5, with 7 bases lining up with TRBD2. CDR3 size: 16 residues. With 5 bases clipped from V and 4 bases from J, the junction kept 13 bases outside the gene matches. Germline lookup yields CDR1 SGHNT and CDR2 YENEEA. Written as DNA, the CDR3 is TGTGCCAGCAGCCTTGGGACTAACCGAGGGCGAGAGACCCAGTACTTC. Amino acid sequence: CASSLGTNRGRETQYF. Supplemented by reference TRBV11-3 and TRBJ2-5, the full variable domain reads EAGVVQSPRYKIIEKKQPVAFWCNPISGHNTLYWYLQNLGQGPELLIRYENEEAVDDSQLPKDRFSAERLKGVDSTLKIQPAELGDSAVYLCASSLGTNRGRETQYFGPGTRLLVL.

This clone was recorded a few times. This chain connects TRBV6-5 to TRBJ1-2, with 7 bases that match TRBD1. The CDR3 sequence is 14 residues long. J gave up 4 bases and V 7 bases, and 9 bases lay outside the gene matches. Germline V gene sequence: CDR1 MNHEY, CDR2 SVGAGI. The CDR3 loop is CASMRSGTAYGYTF. As DNA, the CDR3 is TGTGCCAGCATGCGTTCCGGGACAGCCTATGGCTACACCTTC.

This clone was seen only a few times. The chain has TRBV11-3 and TRBJ1-1; D uncertain. Deletions cut 5 bases from V and 5 bases from J, with 12 bases between. Germline V gives CDR1 SGHNT, CDR2 YENEEA. The CDR3 spans 13 residues. CDR3 protein: CASSPGFGTEAFF. DNA of the CDR3: TGTGCCAGCAGCCCGGGATTTGGTACTGAAGCTTTCTTT.